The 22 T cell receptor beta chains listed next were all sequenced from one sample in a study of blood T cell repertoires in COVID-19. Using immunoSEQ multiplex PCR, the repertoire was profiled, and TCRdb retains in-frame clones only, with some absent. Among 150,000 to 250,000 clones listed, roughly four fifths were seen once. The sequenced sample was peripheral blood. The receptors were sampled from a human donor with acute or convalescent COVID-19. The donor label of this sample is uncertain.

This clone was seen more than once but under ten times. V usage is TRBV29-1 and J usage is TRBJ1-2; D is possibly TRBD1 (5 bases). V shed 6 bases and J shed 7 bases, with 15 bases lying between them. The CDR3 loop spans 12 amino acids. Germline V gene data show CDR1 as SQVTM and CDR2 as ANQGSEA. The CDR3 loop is CSVREGQRGYTF. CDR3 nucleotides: TGCAGCGTACGGGAGGGGCAGCGTGGCTACACCTTC. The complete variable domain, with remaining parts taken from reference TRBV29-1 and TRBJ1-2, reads SAVISQKPSRDICQRGTSLTIQCQVDSQVTMMFWYRQQPGQSLTLIATANQGSEATYESGFVIDKFPISRPNLTFSTLTVSNMSPEDSSIYLCSVREGQRGYTFGSGTRLTVV.

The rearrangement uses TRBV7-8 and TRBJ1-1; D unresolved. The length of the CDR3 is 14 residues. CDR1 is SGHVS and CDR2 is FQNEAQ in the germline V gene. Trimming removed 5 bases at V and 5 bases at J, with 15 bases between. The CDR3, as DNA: TGTGCCAGCAGCCCCCCCCATAGAGGGACTGAAGCTTTCTTT. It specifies CASSPPHRGTEAFF.

This chain's CDR3 is CASSPGGLAGGPGETQYF. CDR3 bases: TGTGCCAGCAGCCCTGGGGGACTAGCGGGAGGGCCCGGGGAGACCCAGTACTTC. The rearrangement joins TRBV5-5 to TRBJ2-5; TRBD2 aligns across 16 bases. The V gene end was trimmed by 4 bases and the J gene end by 5 bases; junction bases not matched to a gene: 11. CDR1 is SGHKS and CDR2 is YYEKEE in the germline V gene (reference sequence). The CDR3 is 18 amino acids.

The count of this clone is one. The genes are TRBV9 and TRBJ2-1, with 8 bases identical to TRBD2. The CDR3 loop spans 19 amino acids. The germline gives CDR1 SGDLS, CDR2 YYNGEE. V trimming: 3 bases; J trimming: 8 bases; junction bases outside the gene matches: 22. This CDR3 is CASSGSGTRGTSGVHEQFF. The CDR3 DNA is TGTGCCAGCAGCGGTTCCGGGACTAGAGGGACGTCCGGGGTCCATGAGCAGTTCTTC.

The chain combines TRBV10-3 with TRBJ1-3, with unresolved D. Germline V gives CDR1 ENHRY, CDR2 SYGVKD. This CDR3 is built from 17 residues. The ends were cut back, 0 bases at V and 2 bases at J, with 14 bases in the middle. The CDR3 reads CAISESKSAGTGNTIYF. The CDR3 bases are TGTGCCATCAGTGAGTCCAAGTCGGCGGGGACTGGAAACACCATATATTTT.

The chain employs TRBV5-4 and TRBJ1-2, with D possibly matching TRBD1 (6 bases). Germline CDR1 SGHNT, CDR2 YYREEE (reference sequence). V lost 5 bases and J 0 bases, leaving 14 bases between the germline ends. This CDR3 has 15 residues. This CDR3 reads CASSRPGVANYGYTF. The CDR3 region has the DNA TGTGCCAGCAGTCGACCAGGGGTAGCTAACTATGGCTACACCTTC.

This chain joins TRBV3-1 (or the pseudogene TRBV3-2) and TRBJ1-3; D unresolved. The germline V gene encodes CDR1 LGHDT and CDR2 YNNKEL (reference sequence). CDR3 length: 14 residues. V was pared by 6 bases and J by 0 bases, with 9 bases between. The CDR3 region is CASRPGFSGNTIYF. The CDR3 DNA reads TGTGCCAGCAGGCCAGGATTCTCTGGAAACACCATATATTTT.

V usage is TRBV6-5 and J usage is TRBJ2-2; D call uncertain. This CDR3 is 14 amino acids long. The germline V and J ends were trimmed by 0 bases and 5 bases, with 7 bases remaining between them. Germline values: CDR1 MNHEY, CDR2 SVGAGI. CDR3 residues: CASSYSFRTGELFF. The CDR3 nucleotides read TGTGCCAGCAGTTACTCCTTTCGTACCGGGGAGCTGTTTTTT.

The CDR3 region has the DNA TGTGCCAGCAGCGTAGCAACTAGCGGACCCTCCCTGGCCTACGAGCAGTACTTC. It encodes CASSVATSGPSLAYEQYF. The rearrangement uses TRBV9 and TRBJ2-7; TRBD2 matches 8 bases. From germline, CDR1 is SGDLS and CDR2 YYNGEE. J lost 2 bases, V lost 0 bases, and 13 bases had no gene match. The CDR3 extends over 18 amino acids.

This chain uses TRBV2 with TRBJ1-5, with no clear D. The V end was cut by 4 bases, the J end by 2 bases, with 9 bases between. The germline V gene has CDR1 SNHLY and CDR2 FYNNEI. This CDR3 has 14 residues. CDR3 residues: CASSGEGGNQPQHF. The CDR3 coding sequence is TGTGCCAGCAGTGGAGAGGGCGGCAATCAGCCCCAGCATTTT.

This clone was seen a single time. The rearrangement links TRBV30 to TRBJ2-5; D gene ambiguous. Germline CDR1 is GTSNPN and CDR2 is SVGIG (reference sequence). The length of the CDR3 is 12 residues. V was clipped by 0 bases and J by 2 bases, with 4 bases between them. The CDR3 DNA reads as TGTGCCTGGAGTGTACAGCAAGAGACCCAGTACTTC. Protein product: CAWSVQQETQYF.

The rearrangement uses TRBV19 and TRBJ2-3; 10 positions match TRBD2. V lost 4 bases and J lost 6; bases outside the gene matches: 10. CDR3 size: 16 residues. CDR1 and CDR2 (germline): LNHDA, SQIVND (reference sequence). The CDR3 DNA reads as TGTGCCAGTAGTACCGGGACTAGCGTTAAGATGGATACGCAGTATTTT. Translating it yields CASSTGTSVKMDTQYF.

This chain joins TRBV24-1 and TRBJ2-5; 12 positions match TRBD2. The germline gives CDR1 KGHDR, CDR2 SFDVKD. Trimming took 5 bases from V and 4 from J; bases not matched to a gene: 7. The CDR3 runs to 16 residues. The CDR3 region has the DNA TGTGCCACCAGTGGATCTAGCGGGAGGGCCGGAGAGACCCAGTACTTC. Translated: CATSGSSGRAGETQYF.

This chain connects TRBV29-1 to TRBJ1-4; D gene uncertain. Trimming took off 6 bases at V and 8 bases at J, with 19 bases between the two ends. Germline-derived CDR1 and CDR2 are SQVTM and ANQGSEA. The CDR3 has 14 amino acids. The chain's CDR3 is CSVLGEPGREKLFF. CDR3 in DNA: TGCAGCGTCCTAGGCGAACCTGGGAGAGAAAAACTGTTTTTT.

The CDR3 region is CSVRDRAYEQYF. CDR3 nucleotides: TGCAGCGTTCGCGACAGGGCCTACGAGCAGTACTTC. V gene TRBV29-1 combines with J gene TRBJ2-7; 7 bases are a match to TRBD1. V gave up 5 bases and J gave up 2 bases; unmatched junction bases: 3. The CDR3 sequence is 12 residues long. Germline V gene sequence: CDR1 SQVTM, CDR2 ANQGSEA.

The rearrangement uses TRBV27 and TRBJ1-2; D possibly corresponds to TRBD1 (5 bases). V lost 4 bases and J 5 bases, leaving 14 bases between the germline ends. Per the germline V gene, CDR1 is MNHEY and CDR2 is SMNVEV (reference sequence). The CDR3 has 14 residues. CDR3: CASSSTLRGYGYTF. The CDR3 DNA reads TGTGCCAGCAGTTCGACCCTCCGGGGGTATGGCTACACCTTC.

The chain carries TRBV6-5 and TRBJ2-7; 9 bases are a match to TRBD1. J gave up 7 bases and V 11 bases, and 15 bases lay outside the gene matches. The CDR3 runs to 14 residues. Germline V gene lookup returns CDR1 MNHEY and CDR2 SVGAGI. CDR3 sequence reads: CAGPPGTGPWEQYF. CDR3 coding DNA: TGTGCCGGCCCCCCCGGGACAGGGCCCTGGGAGCAGTACTTC.

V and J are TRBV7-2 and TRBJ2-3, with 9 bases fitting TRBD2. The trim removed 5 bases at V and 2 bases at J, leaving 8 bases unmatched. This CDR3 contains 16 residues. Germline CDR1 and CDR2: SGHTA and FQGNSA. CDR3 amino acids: CASSQAGGRATDTQYF. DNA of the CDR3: TGTGCCAGCAGCCAGGCTGGCGGGAGGGCCACAGATACGCAGTATTTT. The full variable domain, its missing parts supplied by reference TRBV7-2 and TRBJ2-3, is GAGVSQSPSNKVTEKGKDVELRCDPISGHTALYWYRQSLGQGLEFLIYFQGNSAPDKSGLPSDRFSAERTGGSVSTLTIQRTQQEDSAVYLCASSQAGGRATDTQYFGPGTRLTVL.

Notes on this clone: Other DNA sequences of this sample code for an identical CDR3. The CDR3 DNA reads as TGTGCCAGCGGCTTAAACACTGAAGCTTTCTTT. It yields the protein CASGLNTEAFF. The genes are TRBV12-3 or TRBV12-4 and TRBJ1-1; no clear D. The CDR3 has 11 residues. Trimming pared 8 bases from V and 2 bases from J, leaving 6 bases between.

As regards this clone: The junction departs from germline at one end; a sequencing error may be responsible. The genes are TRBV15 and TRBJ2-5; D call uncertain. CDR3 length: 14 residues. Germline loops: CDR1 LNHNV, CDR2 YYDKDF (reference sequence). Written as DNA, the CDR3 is TGTGCCACCAGCAGACCTCTAGAACGAGAGGCCCAGTACTTC. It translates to CATSRPLEREAQYF.

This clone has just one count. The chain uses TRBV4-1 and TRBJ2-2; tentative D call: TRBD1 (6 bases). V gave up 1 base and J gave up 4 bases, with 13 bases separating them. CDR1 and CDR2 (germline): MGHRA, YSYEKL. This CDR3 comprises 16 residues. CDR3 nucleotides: TGCGCCAGCAGCCAAGCGGCCGGCAGGGGCACCGGGGAGCTGTTTTTT. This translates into CASSQAAGRGTGELFF.

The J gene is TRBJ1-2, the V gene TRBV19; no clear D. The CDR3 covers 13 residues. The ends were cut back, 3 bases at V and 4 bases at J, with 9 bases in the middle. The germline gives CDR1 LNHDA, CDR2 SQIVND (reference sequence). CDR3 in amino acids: CASSMVPGYGYTF. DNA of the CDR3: TGTGCCAGTAGTATGGTGCCGGGCTATGGCTACACCTTC.